The sequence of this T cell receptor beta chain was determined in a study of blood T cell repertoires in COVID-19. Study overall: The origin of the acute and convalescent COVID-19 samples was the United States, Italy and Spain. PBMCs, B-cell-depleted T cells, or T cells were the source of the cDNA or gDNA that made up the material.

The CDR3 extends over 13 amino acids. V was trimmed by 5 bases and J by 5 bases, leaving 13 bases between them. Germline CDR1 is SGHTS and CDR2 is YDEGEE. Authors' processing steps: Cell counts per sample came from amplifying reference gene primers. TCRdb's copy holds only in-frame clones and misses some; the assay was immunoSEQ multiplex PCR. V and J calls and clone size are given by that table; D and trimming were obtained from the DNA. The sample holds 200,000 to 250,000 clones, around four fifths seen once. This rearrangement joins TRBV5-8 to TRBJ1-1; D is ambiguous. The sequence was collected from a man under 40 with active or convalescent COVID-19. Sequencing input: peripheral blood. The CDR3 reads CASRVQVGTEAFF. The CDR3 DNA follows: TGTGCCAGCAGAGTTCAGGTTGGGACTGAAGCTTTCTTT.